The 27 T cell receptor beta chains listed next were all sequenced from one sample in a study of somatic mutations in cytotoxic T cells in rheumatoid arthritis. Clones were read by immunoSEQ multiplex PCR, and TCRdb kept only the in-frame ones, dropping some. The data contain under 2,500 clones, less than 75% of them singletons. The sequenced sample was CD8+ T cells sorted from blood, obtained at a follow-up visit. The receptors derive from a man in his sixties or seventies with rheumatoid arthritis.

The CDR3 bases are TGTGCCAGCAGCCAAGATGGACAAAACTCGAGGGAGCCCCAGCATTTT. Its translation: CASSQDGQNSREPQHF. The V call is TRBV14, the J call TRBJ1-5, with a weak D call TRBD1 (5 bases). Germline values: CDR1 SGHDN, CDR2 FVKESK. The CDR3 is 16 residues long. V lost 0 bases and J lost 8, with 17 bases in between.

The chain carries TRBV7-2 and TRBJ2-7; D is unresolved. From germline, CDR1 is SGHTA and CDR2 FQGNSA. The CDR3 extends over 12 amino acids. The V end was cut by 1 base, the J end by 6 bases, with 7 bases between. In nucleotides, the CDR3 is TGTGCCAGCAGCTTAGGCGCCCCCGAGCAGTACTTC. This encodes CASSLGAPEQYF.

The chain joins TRBV5-4 to TRBJ1-1; 7 positions match TRBD1. J lost 0 bases, V lost 1 base, and 3 bases had no gene match. The CDR3 runs to 15 residues. Germline V CDR1 and CDR2: SGHNT, YYREEE (reference sequence). In nucleotides, the CDR3 is TGTGCCAGCAGCTTGCCCAGGGGGGTGAACACTGAAGCTTTCTTT. Translated, it gives CASSLPRGVNTEAFF.

V is TRBV29-1 and J is TRBJ2-1; no clear D gene. This CDR3 contains 16 residues. The germline V gene encodes CDR1 SQVTM and CDR2 ANQGSEA. Trimming left V 1 base short and J 2 bases short, with 15 bases between. CDR3 amino acids: CSVEGLSYKTYNEQFF. In nucleotides, the CDR3 is TGCAGCGTTGAAGGGTTATCTTACAAAACCTACAATGAGCAGTTCTTC.

This rearrangement joins TRBV11-1 to TRBJ2-7; tentatively, D is TRBD1 (6 bases). CDR3 length: 14 residues. Trimming cost V 4 bases and J 6 bases, with 16 bases left between them. Per the germline V gene, CDR1 is SGHAT and CDR2 is FQDESV (reference sequence). CDR3 amino acids: CASSYGSSTGEQYF. The CDR3 DNA is TGTGCCAGCAGCTATGGGTCCTCGACAGGCGAGCAGTACTTC.

In the case of this clone: The junction departs from germline at one end; a sequencing error may be responsible. The chain links TRBV13 to TRBJ2-2; 7 nucleotides align to TRBD1. This CDR3 has 18 amino acids. From germline, CDR1 is PRHDT and CDR2 FYEKMQ (reference sequence). CDR3 amino acids: CASSLGGARPLNTGELFF. The CDR3 bases are TGTGCCAGCAGTTTAGGGGGCGCACGTCCTTTGAACACCGGGGAGCTGTTTTTT.

The V gene is TRBV2, the J gene TRBJ1-1; D might be TRBD1 (6 bases). This CDR3 spans 14 amino acids. Between the trimmed V and J ends, which lost 2 bases and 5 bases, there was a span of 12 bases. Germline values: CDR1 SNHLY, CDR2 FYNNEI. In DNA, the CDR3 is TGTGCCAGCAGTGAACTGCAGGGGAGGACTGAAGCTTTCTTT. Its translation: CASSELQGRTEAFF.

The V call is TRBV29-1, the J call TRBJ2-1; 10 nucleotides line up with TRBD2. V shed 1 base, J shed 6 bases, and the junction held 9 bases outside the gene matches. CDR1 and CDR2 from the germline V gene are SQVTM and ANQGSEA. CDR3 length equals 16 residues. The CDR3 sequence is CSVEGASGSVLNEQFF. Written as DNA, the CDR3 is TGCAGCGTTGAAGGAGCTAGCGGGAGCGTTCTCAATGAGCAGTTCTTC.

The chain joins TRBV29-1 to TRBJ1-1; TRBD1 matches 10 bases. Germline V gene lookup returns CDR1 SQVTM and CDR2 ANQGSEA. After removal of 6 bases from V and 7 bases from J, the junction contained 5 bases not matched to a gene. This CDR3 region has 12 residues. The CDR3 spells CSVQDRGFEAFF. In nucleotides, the CDR3 is TGCAGCGTCCAGGACAGGGGGTTTGAAGCTTTCTTT.

The genes are TRBV5-5 and TRBJ2-1; D is unclear. Trimming shortened V by 1 base and J by 2 bases, and 13 bases separated the two germline ends. The CDR3 consists of 16 residues. Germline loops: CDR1 SGHKS, CDR2 YYEKEE (reference sequence). Here the CDR3 reads CASSLMEVITYNEQFF. The CDR3 coding sequence is TGTGCCAGCAGCTTGATGGAAGTGATCACCTACAATGAGCAGTTCTTC.

By share, this clone counts as medium-sized. V and J are TRBV4-1 and TRBJ1-1; D is perhaps TRBD1 (5 bases). The V gene lost 5 bases and the J gene lost 4 bases, with 17 bases spanning the gap. Germline values: CDR1 MGHRA, CDR2 YSYEKL. The CDR3 is made up of 15 amino acids. The chain's CDR3 is CASSSKLGGGTEAFF. As DNA, the CDR3 is TGCGCCAGCAGCTCGAAACTTGGGGGGGGCACTGAAGCTTTCTTT.

This clone showed up just a few times. This sequence joins TRBV11-3 and TRBJ2-4; D gene unclear. Trimming took off 6 bases at V and 1 base at J, with 7 bases between the two ends. Looked up from germline, CDR1 is SGHNT and CDR2 is YENEEA. The CDR3 runs to 13 residues. The CDR3 DNA follows: TGTGCCAGCAGGCAGAGGGCCAAAAACATTCAGTACTTC. As protein: CASRQRAKNIQYF.

V is TRBV27 and J is TRBJ1-1, with 8 bases identical to TRBD1. Trimming took 6 bases from V and 3 from J; bases not matched to a gene: 9. CDR3 size: 15 residues. CDR1 MNHEY and CDR2 SMNVEV come from the germline V gene (reference sequence). The CDR3 DNA sequence: TGTGCCAGCAGCGGTATTTTACAGGGGGACACTGAAGCTTTCTTT. Translated: CASSGILQGDTEAFF.

V gene TRBV28 combines with J gene TRBJ2-1; no definite D call. CDR1 is MDHEN, CDR2 SYDVKM, per germline. V was trimmed by 8 bases and J by 5 bases, leaving 10 bases between them. The CDR3 sequence is 12 residues long. CDR3: CASSRRDNEQFF. Written as DNA, the CDR3 is TGTGCCAGCTCCCGGCGCGACAATGAGCAGTTCTTC.

This clone was seen only once. The J gene is TRBJ1-2, the V gene TRBV7-6; D possibly corresponds to TRBD1 (6 bases). The CDR3 totals 18 residues. V lost 0 bases and J lost 3, with 20 bases in between. The germline gives CDR1 SGHVS, CDR2 FNYEAQ. CDR3 DNA sequence: TGTGCCAGCAGCTTAGCGCGGGGGACAACCGGTGGAGACTATGGCTACACCTTC. Translation gives CASSLARGTTGGDYGYTF.

The chain carries TRBV6-1 and TRBJ1-1, with D tentatively TRBD1 (5 bases). With 7 bases removed from V and 2 bases from J, the gap between germline ends came to 17 bases. The CDR3 loop spans 15 amino acids. Germline values: CDR1 MNHNS, CDR2 SASEGT. In nucleotides, the CDR3 is TGTGCCAGCAAAGGGGTCGGGACGGTTAACACTGAAGCTTTCTTT. Its protein is CASKGVGTVNTEAFF.

The chain uses TRBV7-6 and TRBJ1-1; D gene ambiguous. Trimming removed 2 bases from V and 3 bases from J, with 10 bases in between. The CDR3 spans 14 residues. Germline CDR1 and CDR2: SGHVS and FNYEAQ. CDR3 sequence reads: CASSLTSEHTEAFF. In DNA form, the CDR3 reads TGTGCCAGCAGCTTAACCTCGGAACACACTGAAGCTTTCTTT.

This clone was detected a few times. This sequence joins TRBV27 and TRBJ1-5; D is unclear. CDR3 length: 16 residues. V lost 0 bases and J lost 3, with 12 bases in between. Germline V gene data show CDR1 as MNHEY and CDR2 as SMNVEV (reference sequence). CDR3 loop: CASSLSPIINNQPQHF. The CDR3, as DNA: TGTGCCAGCAGTTTATCACCCATCATAAACAATCAGCCCCAGCATTTT.

The rearrangement joins TRBV2 to TRBJ2-3; 7 bases map to TRBD2. The CDR3 totals 15 residues. Per the germline V gene, CDR1 is SNHLY and CDR2 is FYNNEI. J was trimmed by 3 bases and V by 5 bases; bases with no gene match: 8. For the CDR3, the DNA is TGTGCCAGCAGTCCCGAGGGAGGGAGAACAGATACGCAGTATTTT. It yields the protein CASSPEGGRTDTQYF.

This clone occurred once. The chain combines TRBV6-1 with TRBJ2-1, with 9 bases that match TRBD1. Germline V gives CDR1 MNHNS, CDR2 SASEGT. Trimming took 5 bases from V and 4 from J; bases not matched to a gene: 3. The CDR3 is 14 residues long. Here the CDR3 reads CASSSGTGYNEQFF. The CDR3 DNA sequence: TGTGCCAGCAGTTCCGGGACAGGGTACAATGAGCAGTTCTTC.

CDR3 bases: TGCAGTGCCCTCGGCAATGAGCAGTTCTTC. Translated, it gives CSALGNEQFF. V and J are TRBV20-1 and TRBJ2-1, with D uncertain. The germline CDR1 and CDR2 sequences are DFQATT and SNEGSKA (reference sequence). This CDR3 is built from 10 residues. Trimming removed 6 bases at V and 6 bases at J, with 6 bases between.

As DNA, the CDR3 is TGTGCCAGCAGCTTCGGGGACAGAAACGGGTTCTTC. Translation gives CASSFGDRNGFF. The genes are TRBV7-9 and TRBJ2-1, with 7 bases identical to TRBD1. This CDR3 spans 12 amino acids. The ends lost 3 bases at V and 15 bases at J; junction bases unmatched: 8. The germline V gene encodes CDR1 SEHNR and CDR2 FQNEAQ (reference sequence).

The chain has TRBV6-5 and TRBJ2-2; unclear D gene. V was pared by 0 bases and J by 2 bases, with 10 bases between. In germline, CDR1 is MNHEY, CDR2 SVGAGI. The CDR3 runs 16 residues. DNA for the CDR3: TGTGCCAGCAGTTACTCGAGCTACGGTAACACCGGGGAGCTGTTTTTT. It yields the protein CASSYSSYGNTGELFF.

The rearrangement joins TRBV4-1 to TRBJ1-2; D uncertain. The V end lost 1 base, the J end lost 7 bases, and 13 bases lay between the germline ends. Germline-derived CDR1 and CDR2 are MGHRA and YSYEKL. The CDR3 runs to 14 residues. CDR3 amino acids: CASSQVRERAGYTF. CDR3 sequence (DNA): TGCGCCAGCAGCCAAGTTAGGGAACGGGCTGGCTACACCTTC.

The chain has TRBV4-1 and TRBJ2-1, with no clear D. V gave up 1 base and J gave up 6 bases, with 19 bases separating them. CDR1 is MGHRA, CDR2 YSYEKL, per germline. CDR3 length equals 17 residues. CDR3 region: CASSQVGGARMGNEQFF. The CDR3 DNA follows: TGCGCCAGCAGCCAAGTGGGTGGAGCCAGGATGGGCAATGAGCAGTTCTTC.

The chain uses TRBV2 and TRBJ2-5; 13 nucleotides match TRBD2. Germline V gives CDR1 SNHLY, CDR2 FYNNEI. This CDR3 has 16 amino acids. The V segment lost 3 bases and the J segment 7 bases; nucleotides outside the gene matches: 8. DNA for the CDR3: TGTGCCAGCAGTGATACTAGCGGGGGGGCCGAGGGGACCCAGTACTTC. Amino acids: CASSDTSGGAEGTQYF. The full variable domain, completed using reference TRBV2 and TRBJ2-5, is EPEVTQTPSHQVTQMGQEVILRCVPISNHLYFYWYRQILGQKVEFLVSFYNNEISEKSEIFDDQFSVERPDGSNFTLKIRSTKLEDSAMYFCASSDTSGGAEGTQYFGPGTRLLVL.

J is TRBJ2-1 and V is TRBV11-2; 8 bases align to TRBD2. Germline CDR1 reads SGHAT; CDR2 reads FQNNGV. With 2 bases clipped from V and 3 bases from J, the junction kept 3 bases outside the gene matches. The CDR3 extends over 15 amino acids. CDR3 in amino acids: CASSLSGGGYNEQFF. For the CDR3, the DNA is TGTGCCAGCAGCTTAAGCGGGGGAGGCTACAATGAGCAGTTCTTC.